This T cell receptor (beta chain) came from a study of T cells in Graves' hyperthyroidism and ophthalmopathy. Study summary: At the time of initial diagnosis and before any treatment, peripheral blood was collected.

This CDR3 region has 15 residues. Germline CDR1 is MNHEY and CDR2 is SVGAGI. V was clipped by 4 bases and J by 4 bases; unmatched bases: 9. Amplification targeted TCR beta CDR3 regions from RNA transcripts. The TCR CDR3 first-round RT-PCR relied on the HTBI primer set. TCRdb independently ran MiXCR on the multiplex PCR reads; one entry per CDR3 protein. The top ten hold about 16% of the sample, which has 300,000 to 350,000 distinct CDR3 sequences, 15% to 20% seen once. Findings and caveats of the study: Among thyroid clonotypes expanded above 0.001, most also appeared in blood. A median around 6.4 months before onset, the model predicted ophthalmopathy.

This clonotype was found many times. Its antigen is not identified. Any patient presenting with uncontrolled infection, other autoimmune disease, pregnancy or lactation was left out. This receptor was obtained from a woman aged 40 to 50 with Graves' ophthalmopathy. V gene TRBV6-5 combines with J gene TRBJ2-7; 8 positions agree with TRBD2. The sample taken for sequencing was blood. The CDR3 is CASSLTGTRGYEQYF. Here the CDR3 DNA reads TGTGCCAGCAGTTTAACCGGGACTAGGGGTTACGAGCAGTACTTC.